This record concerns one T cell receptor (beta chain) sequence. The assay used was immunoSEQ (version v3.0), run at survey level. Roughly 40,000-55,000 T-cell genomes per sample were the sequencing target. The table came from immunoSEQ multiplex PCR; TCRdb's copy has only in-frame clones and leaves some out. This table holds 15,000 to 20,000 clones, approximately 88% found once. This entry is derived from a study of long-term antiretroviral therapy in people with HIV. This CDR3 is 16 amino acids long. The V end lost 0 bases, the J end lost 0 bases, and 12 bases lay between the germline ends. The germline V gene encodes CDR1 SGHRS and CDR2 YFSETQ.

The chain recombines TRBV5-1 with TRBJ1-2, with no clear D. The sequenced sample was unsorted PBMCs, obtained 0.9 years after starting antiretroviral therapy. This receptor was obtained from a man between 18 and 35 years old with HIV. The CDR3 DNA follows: TGCGCCAGCAGCTTGGCCTTATTTCCGGCTAACTATGGCTACACCTTC. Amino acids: CASSLALFPANYGYTF.